This T cell receptor (beta chain) emerged from a study of T cell repertoires in cytomegalovirus infection. A single record per CDR3 protein comes from TCRdb applying MiXCR to the reads. The sample yields some 43,000 distinct CDR3 sequences, roughly 20% seen once. Concerning this clonotype itself: Its antigen is currently unknown.

Germline loops: CDR1 MNHEY, CDR2 SMNVEV (reference sequence). V was trimmed by 7 bases and J by 7 bases, leaving 14 bases between them. CDR3 size: 13 residues. The chain is built from TRBV27 and TRBJ1-5; no definite D call. The sample consisted of CD8+ T cells from cultured PBMCs, taken from culture after CMV antigen stimulation. The sequence derives from a human donor in good health (CMV status not recorded). Some clones in this sample may be carry-over from other donors' samples. The CDR3 DNA reads as TGTGCCAGCATGGATACGATCGGACAGCCCCAGCATTTT. The encoded protein is CASMDTIGQPQHF.